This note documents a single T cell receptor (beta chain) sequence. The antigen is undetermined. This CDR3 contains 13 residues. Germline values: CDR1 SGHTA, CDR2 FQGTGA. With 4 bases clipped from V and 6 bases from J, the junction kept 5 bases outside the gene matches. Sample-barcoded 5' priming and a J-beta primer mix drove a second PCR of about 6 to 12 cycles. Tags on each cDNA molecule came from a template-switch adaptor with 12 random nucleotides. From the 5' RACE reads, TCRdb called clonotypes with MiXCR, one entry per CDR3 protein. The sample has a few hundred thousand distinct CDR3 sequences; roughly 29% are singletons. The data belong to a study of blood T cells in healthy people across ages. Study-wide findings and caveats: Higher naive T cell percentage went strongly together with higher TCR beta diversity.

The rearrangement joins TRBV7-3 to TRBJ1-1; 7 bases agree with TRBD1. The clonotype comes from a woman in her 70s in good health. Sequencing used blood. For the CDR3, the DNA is TGTGCCAGCAGCTCAAGACAGGGCTCTGAAGCTTTCTTT. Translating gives CASSSRQGSEAFF.